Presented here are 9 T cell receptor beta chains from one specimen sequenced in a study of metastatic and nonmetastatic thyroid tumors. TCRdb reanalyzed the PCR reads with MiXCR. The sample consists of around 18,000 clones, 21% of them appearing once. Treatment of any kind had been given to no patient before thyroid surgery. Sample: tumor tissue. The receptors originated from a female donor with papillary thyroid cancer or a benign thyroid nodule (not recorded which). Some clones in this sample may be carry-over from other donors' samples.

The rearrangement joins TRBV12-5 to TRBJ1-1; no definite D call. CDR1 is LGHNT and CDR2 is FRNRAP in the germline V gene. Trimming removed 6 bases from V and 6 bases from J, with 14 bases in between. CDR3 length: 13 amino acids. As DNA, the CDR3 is TGTGCTAGTGGCCATAGGCGGGCGGCTGAAGCTTTCTTT. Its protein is CASGHRRAAEAFF.

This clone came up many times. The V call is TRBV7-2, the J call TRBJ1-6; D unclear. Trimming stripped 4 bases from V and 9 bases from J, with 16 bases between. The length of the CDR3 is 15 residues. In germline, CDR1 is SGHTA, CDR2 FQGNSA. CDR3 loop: CASSSSGGSGSPLHF. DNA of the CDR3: TGTGCCAGCAGCTCTTCGGGCGGCTCAGGTTCACCCCTCCACTTT.

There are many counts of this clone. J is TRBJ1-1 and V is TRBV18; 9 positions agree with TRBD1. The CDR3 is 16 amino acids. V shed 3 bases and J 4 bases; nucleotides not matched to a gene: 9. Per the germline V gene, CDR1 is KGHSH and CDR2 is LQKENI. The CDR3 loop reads CASSPIQGADGTEAFF. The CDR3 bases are TGTGCCAGCTCACCCATACAGGGGGCGGATGGCACTGAAGCTTTCTTT.

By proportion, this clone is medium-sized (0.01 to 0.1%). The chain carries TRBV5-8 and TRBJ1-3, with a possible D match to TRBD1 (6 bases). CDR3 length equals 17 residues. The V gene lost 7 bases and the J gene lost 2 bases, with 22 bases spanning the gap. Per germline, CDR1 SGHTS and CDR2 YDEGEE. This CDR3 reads CASGSPHSAGAGNTIYF. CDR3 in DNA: TGTGCCAGCGGATCGCCTCACTCTGCAGGGGCTGGAAACACCATATATTTT.

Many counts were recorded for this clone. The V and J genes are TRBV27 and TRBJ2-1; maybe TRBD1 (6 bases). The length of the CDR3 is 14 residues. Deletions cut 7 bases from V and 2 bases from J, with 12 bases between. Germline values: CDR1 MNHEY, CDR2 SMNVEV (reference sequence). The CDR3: CASKGPGAYNEQFF. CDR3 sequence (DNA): TGTGCCAGCAAGGGTCCAGGGGCCTACAATGAGCAGTTCTTC.

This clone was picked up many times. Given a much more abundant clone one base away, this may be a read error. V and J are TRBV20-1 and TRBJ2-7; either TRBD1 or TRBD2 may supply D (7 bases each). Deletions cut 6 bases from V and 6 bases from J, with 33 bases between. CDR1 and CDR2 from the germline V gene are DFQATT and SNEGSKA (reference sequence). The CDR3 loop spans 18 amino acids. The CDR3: CSAAGGGSSPFPTGEQYF. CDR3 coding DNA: TGCAGTGCCGCAGGGGGGGGCAGCAGCCCGTTTCCTACGGGCGAGCAGTACTTC.

The CDR3 spells CASSLDGTSGGGTQYF. The DNA for the CDR3 is TGTGCCAGCAGCTTAGATGGGACTAGCGGGGGCGGTACGCAGTATTTT. This chain connects TRBV11-2 to TRBJ2-3; 14 positions match TRBD2. The CDR3 extends over 16 amino acids. From germline, CDR1 is SGHAT and CDR2 FQNNGV. V shed 0 bases, J shed 8 bases, and the junction held 4 bases outside the gene matches.

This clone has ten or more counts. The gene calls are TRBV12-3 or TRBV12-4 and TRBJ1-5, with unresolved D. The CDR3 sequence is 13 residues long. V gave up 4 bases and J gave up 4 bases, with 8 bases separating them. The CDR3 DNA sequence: TGTGCCAGCAGTTGGACGGGAAATCAGCCCCAGCATTTT. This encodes CASSWTGNQPQHF.

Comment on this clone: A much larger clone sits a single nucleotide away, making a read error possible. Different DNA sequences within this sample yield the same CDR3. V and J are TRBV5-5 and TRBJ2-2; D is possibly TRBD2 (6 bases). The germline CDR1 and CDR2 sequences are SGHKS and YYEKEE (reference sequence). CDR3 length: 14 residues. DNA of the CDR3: TGTGCCAGCAGCTTTCGCGGCCCTGGCGGGGAGTTGTTTTTT. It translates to CASSFRGPGGELFF.